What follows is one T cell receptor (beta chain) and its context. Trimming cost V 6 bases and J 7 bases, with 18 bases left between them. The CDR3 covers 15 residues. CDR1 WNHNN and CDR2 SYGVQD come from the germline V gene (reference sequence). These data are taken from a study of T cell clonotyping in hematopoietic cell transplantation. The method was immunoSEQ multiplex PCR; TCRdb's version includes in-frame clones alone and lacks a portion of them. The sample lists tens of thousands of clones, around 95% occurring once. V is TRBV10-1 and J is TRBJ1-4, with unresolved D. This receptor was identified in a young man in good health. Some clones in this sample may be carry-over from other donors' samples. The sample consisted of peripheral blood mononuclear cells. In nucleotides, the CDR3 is TGCGCCAGCAGCCTTAACTCCTCAATGGGTGAAAAACTGTTTTTT. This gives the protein CASSLNSSMGEKLFF.